The next 3 T cell receptor beta chains were all read from a single sample in a study of blood T cell repertoires in COVID-19. The data were produced by immunoSEQ multiplex PCR, yet TCRdb's version contains in-frame clones alone and is incomplete. The top ten hold under 2% of the sample, which has around 250,000 clones, just under 85% seen once. Sequencing input: peripheral blood. The receptors come from an elderly woman with acute or convalescent COVID-19.

The chain recombines TRBV5-5 with TRBJ1-4; TRBD1 might be the D (6 bases). CDR1 and CDR2 (germline): SGHKS, YYEKEE (reference sequence). The CDR3 runs to 15 residues. The V end was cut by 4 bases, the J end by 6 bases, with 16 bases between. In DNA form, the CDR3 reads TGTGCCAGCAGCCCAGACAGGCCCACGCATGAAAAACTGTTTTTT. This sequence encodes CASSPDRPTHEKLFF.

J is TRBJ2-1 and V is TRBV5-6; D remains ambiguous. Trimming left V 0 bases short and J 4 bases short, with 14 bases between. From germline, CDR1 is SGHDT and CDR2 YYEEEE. The length of the CDR3 is 16 residues. CDR3: CASSLALQTFYNEQFF. The CDR3 nucleotides read TGTGCCAGCAGCTTGGCACTGCAGACATTTTACAATGAGCAGTTCTTC.

The chain has TRBV23-1 and TRBJ1-2; 7 bases agree with TRBD1. TRBV23-1 is annotated as an ORF whose role is uncertain. The CDR3 is made up of 19 amino acids. Trimming removed 6 bases from V and 2 bases from J; junction bases left unmatched: 21. The CDR3 here is CASRPTRQGPRSPNYGYTF. The CDR3 DNA reads as TGCGCCAGCAGACCGACTAGACAGGGCCCACGATCCCCCAACTATGGCTACACCTTC.